Below, 24 T cell receptor beta chains from the same sample are listed, as sequenced in a study of identical twins. MiXCR, run by TCRdb on the 5' RACE reads, gives a single entry per CDR3 protein. The data show roughly 570,000 distinct CDR3 sequences, 9.5% to 10% seen once. This same sample was also taken into another study, of yellow fever vaccine responses in identical twins.

The sequencing input was PBMCs. Every receptor here comes from a woman between 18 and 29 years old in good health.

This clonotype was picked up many times. The rearrangement uses TRBV5-1 and TRBJ2-1, with 9 bases lining up with TRBD2. CDR1 SGHRS and CDR2 YFSETQ come from the germline V gene. The CDR3 consists of 15 residues. V lost 1 base, J lost 8 bases, and 7 bases stayed unmatched. The CDR3 here is CASSLSRGGADEQFF. The DNA for the CDR3 is TGCGCCAGCAGCTTGTCTCGCGGGGGGGCAGATGAGCAGTTCTTC.

The rearrangement links TRBV20-1 to TRBJ2-1; 10 nucleotides line up with TRBD1. V shed 4 bases, J shed 7 bases, and the junction held 7 bases outside the gene matches. The germline V gene encodes CDR1 DFQATT and CDR2 SNEGSKA (reference sequence). CDR3 length equals 14 residues. CDR3 sequence reads: CSAIRDRGWNEQFF. The CDR3 DNA reads as TGCAGTGCTATCCGGGACAGGGGTTGGAATGAGCAGTTCTTC.

This clonotype was recorded at least ten times. V is TRBV29-1 and J is TRBJ2-5, with 8 bases identical to TRBD2. CDR1 is SQVTM, CDR2 ANQGSEA, per germline. The junction had 6 bases not matched to a gene; V was cut back by 4 bases and J by 5 bases. This CDR3 has 13 amino acids. Written as DNA, the CDR3 is TGCAGCGTTGCGGGGGGGCTGGGGGAGACCCAGTACTTC. Protein product: CSVAGGLGETQYF. Full variable domain (remainder filled in from reference TRBV29-1 and TRBJ2-5): SAVISQKPSRDICQRGTSLTIQCQVDSQVTMMFWYRQQPGQSLTLIATANQGSEATYESGFVIDKFPISRPNLTFSTLTVSNMSPEDSSIYLCSVAGGLGETQYFGPGTRLLVL.

In this sample, this clonotype turned up a few times. The chain is built from TRBV19 and TRBJ2-1, with TRBD1 matching over 7 bases. The CDR3 is made up of 14 amino acids. Germline CDR1 reads LNHDA; CDR2 reads SQIVND (reference sequence). J was trimmed by 7 bases and V by 1 base; bases with no gene match: 4. The CDR3 DNA is TGTGCCAGTAGTATAGGACAGGGTGTTAATGAGCAGTTCTTC. Translated: CASSIGQGVNEQFF.

This clonotype was observed a handful of times. The V and J genes are TRBV7-2 and TRBJ2-5; D remains ambiguous. V shed 2 bases and J shed 7 bases, with 14 bases lying between them. Per germline, CDR1 SGHTA and CDR2 FQGNSA. The CDR3 contains 14 residues. The CDR3 loop is CASSLKDRLATQYF. The CDR3, as DNA: TGTGCCAGCAGCTTAAAGGACCGGCTTGCGACCCAGTACTTC.

This clonotype has more than one count but fewer than ten. The chain recombines TRBV29-1 with TRBJ2-3; D is perhaps TRBD2 (5 bases). The CDR3 contains 12 residues. Germline CDR1 SQVTM, CDR2 ANQGSEA. V lost 2 bases and J lost 5, with 8 bases in between. CDR3 nucleotide sequence: TGCAGCGTTGAACTAGCCGGAGATACGCAGTATTTT. Translation: CSVELAGDTQYF.

This clonotype was picked up many times. The chain combines TRBV12-3 or TRBV12-4 with TRBJ2-7; D tentatively reads TRBD1 or TRBD2 (5 bases each). V was pared by 5 bases and J by 2 bases, with 13 bases between. The CDR3 is made up of 14 amino acids. Written as DNA, the CDR3 is TGTGCCAGCAGTCACGGGGACGAAGCCTACGAGCAGTACTTC. Its translation: CASSHGDEAYEQYF.

The chain links TRBV12-3 or TRBV12-4 to TRBJ2-2; TRBD2 matches at 7 bases. This CDR3 is built from 15 residues. J gave up 7 bases and V 3 bases, and 8 bases lay outside the gene matches. The CDR3 nucleotides are TGTGCCAGCAGTTTTGGCGGGAGTAATAGCGGGGAGCTGTTTTTT. Protein product: CASSFGGSNSGELFF.

This clonotype was counted ten times or more. V is TRBV7-6 and J is TRBJ2-2; D might be TRBD2 (5 bases). CDR1 SGHVS and CDR2 FNYEAQ come from the germline V gene. Trimming took 6 bases from V and 0 from J, leaving 20 bases between them. CDR3 length: 18 amino acids. This CDR3 is CASRRKPPGNANTGELFF. CDR3 DNA sequence: TGTGCCAGCAGACGGAAACCTCCGGGAAACGCGAACACCGGGGAGCTGTTTTTT. Full variable domain (outside the CDR3, taken from reference TRBV7-6 and TRBJ2-2): GAGVSQSPRYKVTKRGQDVALRCDPISGHVSLYWYRQALGQGPEFLTYFNYEAQQDKSGLPNDRFSAERPEGSISTLTIQRTEQRDSAMYRCASRRKPPGNANTGELFFGEGSRLTVL.

The chain carries TRBV4-3 and TRBJ2-1; 14 bases agree with TRBD2. Trimming took 6 bases from V and 8 from J; bases not matched to a gene: 6. This CDR3 has 15 amino acids. Germline V lookup: CDR1 LGHNA, CDR2 YSLEER. CDR3 sequence reads: CASRRLAGGLDEQFF. The CDR3 region has the DNA TGCGCCAGCAGACGACTAGCGGGAGGGCTCGATGAGCAGTTCTTC.

The DNA of the CDR3 is TGCAGCGTTGTCGCGGGTCAGGGTTTTGCAGATACGCAGTATTTT. Its translation is CSVVAGQGFADTQYF. The chain carries TRBV29-1 and TRBJ2-3; the D call may be TRBD1 or TRBD2 (5 bases each). V dropped 4 bases and J dropped 4 bases, with 18 bases sitting between them. CDR1 is SQVTM, CDR2 ANQGSEA, per germline. CDR3 length: 15 amino acids.

The chain joins TRBV2 to TRBJ2-3, with a weak D call TRBD2 (5 bases). The CDR3 covers 14 residues. Trimming removed 2 bases at V and 3 bases at J, with 9 bases between. Germline-derived CDR1 and CDR2 are SNHLY and FYNNEI. This CDR3 reads CASSEIGSTDTQYF. Here the CDR3 DNA reads TGTGCCAGCAGTGAAATAGGGAGTACAGATACGCAGTATTTT.

The rearrangement joins TRBV30 to TRBJ1-6, with 8 bases identical to TRBD1. CDR1 is GTSNPN and CDR2 is SVGIG in the germline V gene (reference sequence). Trimming took 2 bases from V and 10 from J; bases not matched to a gene: 10. This CDR3 comprises 15 residues. CDR3 region: CAWSPTGGRESPLHF. The CDR3, as DNA: TGTGCCTGGAGTCCAACAGGGGGTCGGGAATCACCCCTCCACTTT.

A few counts support this clonotype. This sequence joins TRBV19 and TRBJ1-5; D is unclear. The V end lost 3 bases, the J end lost 11 bases, and 14 bases lay between the germline ends. This CDR3 is 13 amino acids long. CDR1 and CDR2 (germline): LNHDA, SQIVND (reference sequence). The CDR3 reads CASSIPPHHSQHF. CDR3 in DNA: TGTGCCAGTAGTATTCCCCCCCATCACTCCCAGCATTTT.

This clonotype came up many times. The chain carries TRBV5-1 and TRBJ2-2; 7 positions match TRBD1. The V segment lost 0 bases and the J segment 2 bases; nucleotides outside the gene matches: 1. Germline CDR1 reads SGHRS; CDR2 reads YFSETQ. This CDR3 region has 15 residues. This CDR3 reads CASSLGQGNTGELFF. CDR3 in DNA: TGCGCCAGCAGCTTGGGACAGGGTAACACCGGGGAGCTGTTTTTT.

This clonotype was counted at least ten times. The rearrangement joins TRBV5-1 to TRBJ2-1; D is possibly TRBD1 or TRBD2 (6 bases each). Germline lookup yields CDR1 SGHRS and CDR2 YFSETQ. The CDR3 is made up of 15 amino acids. Between the trimmed V and J ends, which lost 0 bases and 7 bases, there was a span of 14 bases. The CDR3 spells CASSLEGGAGNEQFF. The CDR3, as DNA: TGCGCCAGCAGCTTGGAGGGGGGCGCGGGAAATGAGCAGTTCTTC. Based on the CDR3 plus reference TRBV5-1 and TRBJ2-1, the full variable domain is KAGVTQTPRYLIKTRGQQVTLSCSPISGHRSVSWYQQTPGQGLQFLFEYFSETQRNKGNFPGRFSGRQFSNSRSEMNVSTLELGDSALYLCASSLEGGAGNEQFFGPGTRLTVL.

The J gene is TRBJ2-1, the V gene TRBV5-1; D is tentatively TRBD1 or TRBD2 (5 bases each). In germline, CDR1 is SGHRS, CDR2 YFSETQ. The ends were cut back, 3 bases at V and 4 bases at J, with 17 bases in the middle. This CDR3 has 16 residues. CDR3: CASSSWGTTVYNEQFF. CDR3 bases: TGCGCCAGCAGCTCGTGGGGGACGACGGTGTACAATGAGCAGTTCTTC.

Only a few counts were recorded for this clonotype. V and J are TRBV29-1 and TRBJ2-6; D is unresolved. Trimming took off 8 bases at V and 4 bases at J, with 18 bases between the two ends. Germline V gene data show CDR1 as SQVTM and CDR2 as ANQGSEA. The CDR3 consists of 15 residues. For the CDR3, the DNA is TGCAGCACAAGGGCGGATGTGCCCGGGGCCAACGTCCTGACTTTC. Translating it yields CSTRADVPGANVLTF.

This clonotype has only a few counts. This sequence joins TRBV3-1 and TRBJ1-5; 7 bases agree with TRBD1. This CDR3 region has 14 residues. After removal of 3 bases from V and 6 bases from J, the junction contained 5 bases not matched to a gene. Germline V gene sequence: CDR1 LGHDT, CDR2 YNNKEL (reference sequence). CDR3 loop: CASSQKGAGQPQHF. The CDR3 DNA sequence: TGTGCCAGCAGCCAGAAGGGGGCCGGTCAGCCCCAGCATTTT.

This clonotype was seen repeatedly, ten times or more. V gene TRBV2 combines with J gene TRBJ2-3; 11 positions match TRBD2. Germline lookup yields CDR1 SNHLY and CDR2 FYNNEI. The length of the CDR3 is 14 residues. Losses at the gene ends were 11 bases for V and 3 bases for J; bases not matched to a gene: 7. CDR3 loop: CAGKTSGVTDTQYF. The DNA of the CDR3 is TGTGCCGGAAAGACTAGCGGGGTTACAGATACGCAGTATTTT.

CDR3 amino acids: CASRWGPGYEQYF. The CDR3, as DNA: TGTGCCAGTCGGTGGGGACCGGGGTACGAGCAGTACTTC. The chain has TRBV19 and TRBJ2-7, with D tentatively TRBD1 or TRBD2 (5 bases each). Per germline, CDR1 LNHDA and CDR2 SQIVND (reference sequence). The CDR3 runs 13 residues. The V and J ends lost 8 bases and 4 bases respectively, with 15 bases between them.

This clonotype was seen ten or more times. The rearrangement uses TRBV7-9 and TRBJ2-5, with TRBD2 identical over 8 bases. V dropped 5 bases and J dropped 5; count of bases not matched to a gene: 13. In germline, CDR1 is SEHNR, CDR2 FQNEAQ (reference sequence). The CDR3 has 16 residues. CDR3 nucleotides: TGTGCCAGCAGCCTCGCTCGCGGGAGGATGGAGGAGACCCAGTACTTC. Protein product: CASSLARGRMEETQYF.

The sample holds many counts of this clonotype. The chain is built from TRBV18 and TRBJ2-1; 11 positions agree with TRBD1. The CDR3 is 14 amino acids. CDR1 is KGHSH and CDR2 is LQKENI in the germline V gene. Losses at the gene ends were 6 bases for V and 9 bases for J; bases not matched to a gene: 7. CDR3 residues: CASSQPGQGVEQFF. The CDR3 region has the DNA TGTGCCAGCTCCCAACCGGGACAGGGGGTTGAGCAGTTCTTC.

This clonotype was seen ten or more times. The chain employs TRBV12-3 or TRBV12-4 and TRBJ2-2, with TRBD2 identical over 9 bases. J gave up 2 bases and V 6 bases, and 7 bases lay outside the gene matches. The CDR3 sequence is 16 residues long. CDR3 protein: CASSRGTSLNTGELFF. Here the CDR3 DNA reads TGTGCCAGCAGCCGCGGGACTAGCCTAAACACCGGGGAGCTGTTTTTT.